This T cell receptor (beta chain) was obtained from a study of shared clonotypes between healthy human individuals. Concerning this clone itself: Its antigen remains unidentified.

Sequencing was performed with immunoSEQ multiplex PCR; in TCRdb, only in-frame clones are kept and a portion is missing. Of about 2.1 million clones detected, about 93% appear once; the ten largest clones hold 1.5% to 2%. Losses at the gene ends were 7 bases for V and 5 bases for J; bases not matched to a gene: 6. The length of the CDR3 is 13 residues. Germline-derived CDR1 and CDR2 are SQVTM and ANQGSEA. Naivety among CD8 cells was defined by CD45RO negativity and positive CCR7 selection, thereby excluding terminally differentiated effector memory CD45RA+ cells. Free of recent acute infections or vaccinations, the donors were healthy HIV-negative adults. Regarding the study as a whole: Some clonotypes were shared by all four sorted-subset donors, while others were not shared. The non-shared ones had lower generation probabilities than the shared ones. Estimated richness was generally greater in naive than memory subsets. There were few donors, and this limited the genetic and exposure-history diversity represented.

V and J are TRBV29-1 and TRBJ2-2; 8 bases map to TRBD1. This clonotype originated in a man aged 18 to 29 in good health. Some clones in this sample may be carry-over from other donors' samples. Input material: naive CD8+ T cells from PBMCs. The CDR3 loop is CSGTRQGTGELFF. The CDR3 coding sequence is TGCAGCGGGACCCGACAGGGGACCGGGGAGCTGTTTTTT.